These 10 T cell receptor beta chains share one sample of origin, sequenced in a study of T cell clonality in common variable immunodeficiency. The data were produced by immunoSEQ multiplex PCR, yet TCRdb's version contains in-frame clones alone and is incomplete. There are about 33,000 clones in the sample, none observed a single time. Antigens of these TCRs are unknown. General study results and limits: Reportedly, TCR beta sequences from common variable immunodeficiency showed fewer deletions and N-nucleotide insertions.

The sample consisted of peripheral blood mononuclear cells. Receptors were obtained from a human donor with common variable immunodeficiency.

A note on this clone: Coverage ceases 3 residues before the CDR3 finishes, and the germline J gene fills in the end. The J gene is TRBJ2-2, the V gene TRBV18; the D gene is possibly TRBD1 (5 bases). The germline V gene encodes CDR1 KGHSH and CDR2 LQKENI. This CDR3 region has 16 residues. Trimming shortened V by 1 base and J by 7 bases, and 16 bases separated the two germline ends. Here the CDR3 reads CASSPLRPGPNGELFF. The CDR3 DNA, read in part, is TGTGCCAGCTCACCACTGAGGCCAGGGCCCAACGGGGAG.

About this clone itself: The read halts 3 residues ahead of the CDR3 end, with the missing end drawn from the germline J gene. V usage is TRBV10-2 and J usage is TRBJ2-1; 8 positions match TRBD2. CDR1 and CDR2 from the germline V gene are WSHSY and SAAADI. The ends lost 6 bases at V and 3 bases at J; junction bases unmatched: 7. The CDR3 runs 15 residues. The CDR3 bases that were read are TGCGCCAGCAGCCGGGGGCGGGGGGACTACAATGAG. It translates to CASSRGRGDYNE. The entire CDR3 protein is CASSRGRGDYNEQFF.

In regard to this clone: The CDR3 is cut off 3 residues early in the read; its end comes from the germline J gene. The chain carries TRBV7-6 and TRBJ1-1; D possibly corresponds to TRBD1 (5 bases). Germline V gene data show CDR1 as SGHVS and CDR2 as FNYEAQ. This CDR3 is 12 amino acids long. The CDR3 here is CASSALKGEAFF. The CDR3 DNA, read in part, is TGTGCCAGCAGCGCCCTCAAGGGGGAA.

This clone was seen at least ten times. The read is 3 residues too short to cover the CDR3 end, so that end is filled in from the germline J gene. The chain uses TRBV11-2 and TRBJ2-3; 7 positions match TRBD2. Germline loops: CDR1 SGHAT, CDR2 FQNNGV. V gave up 5 bases and J gave up 2 bases; unmatched junction bases: 7. This CDR3 has 15 residues. CDR3 bases read: TGTGCCAGCAGCGCGACGGCGGGGGTCACAGATACG. It yields the protein CASSATAGVTDT. The whole CDR3 sequence is CASSATAGVTDTQYF.

Of note for this clone: One junction end disagrees with the germline gene, perhaps due to a read error. The read stops 3 residues short of the end of the CDR3; the missing end is completed from the germline J gene. This chain connects TRBV7-9 to TRBJ2-7; 9 bases agree with TRBD1. This CDR3 has 13 amino acids. Germline CDR1 reads SEHNR; CDR2 reads FQNEAQ (reference sequence). The CDR3 bases that were read are TGTTCCAGCAGCCCACAGGGGGCCCACGAG. Translated, it gives CSSSPQGAHE. The whole CDR3 is CSSSPQGAHEQYF.

This clone is labeled medium-sized. The DNA ends 3 residues before the CDR3 does, and the rest of the CDR3 is filled in from the germline J gene. This chain links TRBV18 with TRBJ2-2; D is uncertain. CDR1 and CDR2 from the germline V gene are KGHSH and LQKENI. Trimming stripped 6 bases from V and 8 bases from J, with 10 bases between. The CDR3 contains 12 residues. CDR3 DNA (partial): TGTGCCAGCTCTTCGGAAGGGGGGGAG. Amino acid sequence: CASSSEGGE. The CDR3 reads in full as CASSSEGGELFF. Drawing the rest from reference TRBV18 and TRBJ2-2, the complete variable domain is NAGVMQNPRHLVRRRGQEARLRCSPMKGHSHVYWYRQLPEEGLKFMVYLQKENIIDESGMPKERFSAEFPKEGPSILRIQQVVRGDSAAYFCASSSEGGELFFGEGSRLTVL.

This clone turned up a few times. The read gets to within 3 residues of the CDR3 end, and the germline J gene fills in the rest. The chain uses TRBV18 and TRBJ2-7, with a possible D match to TRBD1 (6 bases). The V gene lost 3 bases and the J gene lost 0 bases, with 6 bases spanning the gap. This CDR3 has 13 amino acids. The germline CDR1 and CDR2 sequences are KGHSH and LQKENI. CDR3 DNA, as far as it was read: TGTGCCAGCTCACCGGACAGCTCCTACGAG. Protein product: CASSPDSSYE. The whole CDR3 is CASSPDSSYEQYF.

A note on this clone: Read sequence stops 3 residues before the CDR3 end, and the germline J gene provides the missing end. The V gene is TRBV19, the J gene TRBJ1-1, with D maybe TRBD1 (5 bases). Germline V gene data show CDR1 as LNHDA and CDR2 as SQIVND (reference sequence). This CDR3 is 14 amino acids long. The V gene lost 5 bases and the J gene lost 1 base, with 11 bases spanning the gap. The sequenced part of the CDR3 DNA is TGTGCCAGTAGTGTCTACCAGGGGAACACTGAA. Its translation: CASSVYQGNTE. The entire CDR3 protein is CASSVYQGNTEAFF.

This clone was seen ten or more times. Sequencing ends 3 residues short of the CDR3 end; the germline J gene provides the rest. V gene TRBV6-2 or TRBV6-3 combines with J gene TRBJ2-2, with unresolved D. V gave up 4 bases and J gave up 8 bases, with 11 bases separating them. This CDR3 spans 13 amino acids. Germline lookup yields CDR1 MNHEY and CDR2 SVGEGT. The DNA read from the CDR3 is TGTGCCAGCAGTTCGGTCACCGGGGGGGAG. Translating gives CASSSVTGGE. The full-length CDR3 reads as CASSSVTGGELFF.

This clone was seen many times. Coverage ceases 3 residues before the CDR3 finishes, and the germline J gene fills in the end. V usage is TRBV6-1 and J usage is TRBJ2-7; 8 bases align to TRBD1. The CDR3 has 15 residues. CDR1 and CDR2 from the germline V gene are MNHNS and SASEGT. V dropped 3 bases and J dropped 5; count of bases not matched to a gene: 9. CDR3 DNA, as far as it was read: TGTGCCAGCAGTGATGCCGGGACAGGACACCACGAG. Amino acid sequence: CASSDAGTGHHE. The CDR3 in full is CASSDAGTGHHEQYF.